These 23 T cell receptor beta chains were sequenced from one sample in a study of PD-1 blockade in classical Hodgkin lymphoma. The repertoire was sequenced with immunoSEQ multiplex PCR; TCRdb's copy has only in-frame clones and lacks some. This sample yields some 30,000 clones, of which around 72% are seen a single time; roughly 3.6% belongs to the top ten. Indicated time point: cycle 4 day 1 (C4D1), after around six weeks of nivolumab. All patients relapsed after autologous stem cell transplantation, and brentuximab vedotin exposure varied. This material consisted of peripheral blood mononuclear cells (PBMCs), taken before the fourth cycle of nivolumab. These receptors were taken from a human donor with classical Hodgkin lymphoma.

The chain uses TRBV4-2 and TRBJ1-1; 7 bases line up with TRBD1. Germline V lookup: CDR1 LGHNA, CDR2 YNFKEQ. This CDR3 region has 15 residues. After removal of 4 bases from V and 0 bases from J, the junction contained 5 bases not matched to a gene. CDR3 loop: CASSPGDRMNTEAFF. CDR3 coding DNA: TGTGCCAGCAGCCCGGGGGACAGAATGAACACTGAAGCTTTCTTT.

The genes are TRBV19 and TRBJ1-4; 9 bases match TRBD1. The CDR3 covers 16 residues. Germline CDR1 is LNHDA and CDR2 is SQIVND (reference sequence). After removal of 3 bases from V and 5 bases from J, the junction contained 7 bases not matched to a gene. The CDR3, as DNA: TGTGCCAGTAGTATGGACGGGGACAGGGTAAATGAAAAACTGTTTTTT. Translating gives CASSMDGDRVNEKLFF.

A few counts support this clone. V is TRBV10-2 and J is TRBJ1-1; D ambiguous. The CDR3 loop spans 12 amino acids. V was clipped by 5 bases and J by 5 bases, with 9 bases between them. Germline V lookup: CDR1 WSHSY, CDR2 SAAADI. This chain's CDR3 is CASSPKQTEAFF. DNA of the CDR3: TGCGCCAGCAGTCCCAAGCAAACTGAAGCTTTCTTT.

This chain joins TRBV6-4 and TRBJ1-1; D not certain. The V end was cut by 8 bases, the J end by 5 bases, with 15 bases between. CDR3 length equals 13 residues. Germline V gene sequence: CDR1 MRHNA, CDR2 SNTAGT. DNA for the CDR3: TGTGCCAGCTCTCGTGACGGACGGACTGAAGCTTTCTTT. Residues: CASSRDGRTEAFF.

The rearrangement uses TRBV5-6 and TRBJ2-7; 8 bases map to TRBD2. Trimming at V came to 2 bases and at J to 0 bases, leaving 7 bases not matched to a gene. There are 16 residues in the CDR3. Germline-derived CDR1 and CDR2 are SGHDT and YYEEEE. In nucleotides, the CDR3 is TGTGCCAGCAGCTTTAAGCGGGAGATCTACTCCTACGAGCAGTACTTC. It yields the protein CASSFKREIYSYEQYF. The full variable domain, completed using reference TRBV5-6 and TRBJ2-7, is DAGVTQSPTHLIKTRGQQVTLRCSPKSGHDTVSWYQQALGQGPQFIFQYYEEEERQRGNFPDRFSGHQFPNYSSELNVNALLLGDSALYLCASSFKREIYSYEQYFGPGTRLTVT.

The chain links TRBV27 to TRBJ1-4; unclear D gene. Germline assignment: CDR1 MNHEY and CDR2 SMNVEV (reference sequence). The V and J ends lost 5 bases and 4 bases respectively, with 11 bases between them. The CDR3 totals 14 residues. CDR3 amino acids: CASSPQTLNEKLFF. CDR3 in DNA: TGTGCCAGCAGTCCCCAGACCCTTAATGAAAAACTGTTTTTT. The whole variable domain, filled in from reference TRBV27 and TRBJ1-4, reads EAQVTQNPRYLITVTGKKLTVTCSQNMNHEYMSWYRQDPGLGLRQIYYSMNVEVTDKGDVPEGYKVSRKEKRNFPLILESPSPNQTSLYFCASSPQTLNEKLFFGSGTQLSVL.

There are a few counts of this clone. This chain uses TRBV4-2 with TRBJ2-3; D might be TRBD1 or TRBD2, each matching 5 bases. In germline, CDR1 is LGHNA, CDR2 YNFKEQ. Trimming took 8 bases from V and 1 from J, leaving 13 bases between them. The CDR3 is 14 residues long. CDR3 loop: CASQQEVGTDTQYF. The CDR3, as DNA: TGTGCCAGCCAACAGGAGGTGGGCACAGATACGCAGTATTTT.

CDR3 residues: CATSFEQNTEAFF. Written as DNA, the CDR3 is TGTGCCACCTCTTTCGAACAGAACACTGAAGCTTTCTTT. The gene calls are TRBV7-9 and TRBJ1-1; D is uncertain. Germline V gene sequence: CDR1 SEHNR, CDR2 FQNEAQ (reference sequence). The CDR3 contains 13 residues. V lost 10 bases, J lost 1 base, and 13 bases lay in between.

This clone was counted between two and nine times. The chain links TRBV5-1 to TRBJ2-5; 7 positions agree with TRBD2. CDR1 is SGHRS, CDR2 YFSETQ, per germline. The CDR3 sequence is 14 residues long. Trimming took 1 base from V and 5 from J; bases not matched to a gene: 5. For the CDR3, the DNA is TGCGCCAGCAGCTTGACTTCCGGGAGGGAGACCCAGTACTTC. It yields the protein CASSLTSGRETQYF.

This clone was seen only once. This chain uses TRBV5-4 with TRBJ2-1, with 10 bases fitting TRBD1. Trimming removed 4 bases from V and 9 bases from J; junction bases left unmatched: 13. Germline V CDR1 and CDR2: SGHNT, YYREEE (reference sequence). The CDR3 is made up of 16 amino acids. This chain's CDR3 is CASSQGGGQGMTEQFF. Here the CDR3 DNA reads TGTGCCAGCAGCCAAGGGGGGGGACAGGGGATGACTGAGCAGTTCTTC.

The chain employs TRBV5-4 and TRBJ2-3, with unresolved D. The ends were cut back, 4 bases at V and 4 bases at J, with 7 bases in the middle. Germline V gene data show CDR1 as SGHNT and CDR2 as YYREEE (reference sequence). There are 12 residues in the CDR3. CDR3 sequence reads: CASSRSPDTQYF. The CDR3 nucleotides read TGTGCCAGCAGCCGGTCCCCAGATACGCAGTATTTT.

J is TRBJ2-3 and V is TRBV7-9; the match to TRBD2 covers 8 bases. CDR1 SEHNR and CDR2 FQNEAQ come from the germline V gene (reference sequence). V lost 0 bases to trimming and J lost 0 bases; unmatched junction nucleotides: 2. The CDR3 sequence is 16 residues long. This chain's CDR3 is CASSLASGGSTDTQYF. The CDR3 DNA reads as TGTGCCAGCAGCTTAGCTTCGGGGGGGAGCACAGATACGCAGTATTTT. The complete variable domain, with remaining parts taken from reference TRBV7-9 and TRBJ2-3, reads DTGVSQNPRHKITKRGQNVTFRCDPISEHNRLYWYRQTLGQGPEFLTYFQNEAQLEKSRLLSDRFSAERPKGSFSTLEIQRTEQGDSAMYLCASSLASGGSTDTQYFGPGTRLTVL.

The chain combines TRBV7-8 with TRBJ1-1; D is unresolved. The CDR3 covers 15 residues. V lost 1 base and J lost 4, with 13 bases in between. Germline V gene data show CDR1 as SGHVS and CDR2 as FQNEAQ. The DNA for the CDR3 is TGTGCCAGCAGCTTAGGGCTCCGGATGGGCACTGAAGCTTTCTTT. It yields the protein CASSLGLRMGTEAFF.

The chain links TRBV19 to TRBJ1-1; no firm D call. The V end was cut by 3 bases, the J end by 3 bases, with 5 bases between. The CDR3 contains 12 residues. Germline V lookup: CDR1 LNHDA, CDR2 SQIVND (reference sequence). CDR3 in amino acids: CASSMWDTEAFF. CDR3 DNA sequence: TGTGCCAGTAGTATGTGGGACACTGAAGCTTTCTTT.

The chain has TRBV7-9 and TRBJ1-6; D is possibly TRBD1 (6 bases). The CDR3 has 15 amino acids. Per the germline V gene, CDR1 is SEHNR and CDR2 is FQNEAQ (reference sequence). Between the trimmed V and J ends, which lost 5 bases and 7 bases, there was a span of 15 bases. CDR3 protein: CASSIGGLTNSPLHF. The CDR3 DNA is TGTGCCAGCAGCATCGGGGGCCTCACCAATTCACCCCTCCACTTT.

This chain uses TRBV12-5 with TRBJ2-1; D not certain. The V end was cut by 5 bases, the J end by 6 bases, with 14 bases between. Per the germline V gene, CDR1 is LGHNT and CDR2 is FRNRAP. The CDR3 spans 14 residues. The chain's CDR3 is CASGPSLAINEQFF. The CDR3, as DNA: TGTGCTAGTGGTCCCTCCCTGGCTATCAATGAGCAGTTCTTC. The whole variable domain, remainder taken from reference TRBV12-5 and TRBJ2-1, is DARVTQTPRHKVTEMGQEVTMRCQPILGHNTVFWYRQTMMQGLELLAYFRNRAPLDDSGMPKDRFSAEMPDATLATLKIQPSEPRDSAVYFCASGPSLAINEQFFGPGTRLTVL.

The V and J genes are TRBV27 and TRBJ2-7; a weak D match, TRBD1 (6 bases). V lost 10 bases, J lost 2 bases, and 15 bases lay in between. The CDR3 loop spans 13 amino acids. Germline V CDR1 and CDR2: MNHEY, SMNVEV (reference sequence). CDR3 DNA sequence: TGTGCCACCGCTCCTGACAGGCCCTACGAGCAGTACTTC. Translated, it gives CATAPDRPYEQYF.

The chain links TRBV7-9 to TRBJ1-2, with D unclear. This CDR3 spans 14 amino acids. Trimming stripped 3 bases from V and 8 bases from J, with 16 bases between. Germline V gene data show CDR1 as SEHNR and CDR2 as FQNEAQ (reference sequence). The chain's CDR3 is CASSLEEAKRGYTF. The CDR3 nucleotides read TGTGCCAGCAGCTTGGAAGAGGCGAAGCGCGGCTACACCTTC.

V and J are TRBV30 and TRBJ2-7; D remains ambiguous. Germline-derived CDR1 and CDR2 are GTSNPN and SVGIG (reference sequence). V was shortened by 1 base and J by 1 base, with 5 bases between the two germline ends. This CDR3 spans 12 amino acids. DNA for the CDR3: TGTGCCTGGAGTGGGGCATCCTACGAGCAGTACTTC. Its protein product is CAWSGASYEQYF.

This clone is judged medium-sized (0.01 to 0.1%). J is TRBJ1-2 and V is TRBV29-1, with D hard to call. The CDR3 is made up of 12 amino acids. V lost 4 bases and J 2 bases, leaving 8 bases between the germline ends. From germline, CDR1 is SQVTM and CDR2 ANQGSEA. Written as DNA, the CDR3 is TGCAGCGTTGTGGTGCGGAACTATGGCTACACCTTC. Its protein product is CSVVVRNYGYTF.

This sequence joins TRBV9 and TRBJ2-5; maybe TRBD2 (6 bases). There are 13 residues in the CDR3. The V end was cut by 3 bases, the J end by 5 bases, with 11 bases between. Germline V gene data show CDR1 as SGDLS and CDR2 as YYNGEE. CDR3 DNA sequence: TGTGCCAGCAGCGGGGACTTGGGGGAGACCCAGTACTTC. This sequence encodes CASSGDLGETQYF.

This clone was detected once. V gene TRBV20-1 combines with J gene TRBJ2-3; possible D gene TRBD1, 5 bases. V lost 3 bases and J lost 11, with 12 bases in between. CDR1 is DFQATT, CDR2 SNEGSKA, per germline (reference sequence). This CDR3 region has 11 residues. CDR3 sequence: CSARGQSGQYF. CDR3 bases: TGCAGTGCTAGGGGGCAATCCGGGCAGTATTTT.

This chain connects TRBV9 to TRBJ1-1; TRBD1 agrees at 9 bases. Germline V gene lookup returns CDR1 SGDLS and CDR2 YYNGEE. J gave up 1 base and V 4 bases, and 8 bases lay outside the gene matches. The CDR3 is 16 amino acids. The CDR3 DNA reads as TGTGCCAGCAGCCCCACAGGGGGCTATGGGAACACTGAAGCTTTCTTT. Protein product: CASSPTGGYGNTEAFF.